This TCR beta chain was identified during a study of blood T cell repertoires in COVID-19. Study information: COVID-19 samples, acute and convalescent, were from the United States, Italy and Spain. T cells, B-cell-depleted T cells, or PBMCs supplied cDNA or gDNA.

TCRdb keeps only in-frame clones here, not all; method: immunoSEQ multiplex PCR. The repertoire holds some 300,000 clones, with under 90% as singletons. The sequence derives from a woman in her 40s who had recovered from COVID-19. Material: PBMCs or T cells enriched from blood (not recorded which).

CDR3 sequence: CASSDLSGLQETQYF. Written as DNA, the CDR3 is TGTGCCAGCAGTGACCTTAGCGGCCTCCAAGAGACCCAGTACTTC. This sequence joins TRBV6-2 or TRBV6-3 and TRBJ2-5, with D possibly TRBD2 on 6 matching bases. CDR1 MNHEY and CDR2 SVGEGT come from the germline V gene. The CDR3 totals 15 residues. The V and J ends lost 5 bases and 1 base respectively, with 14 bases between them.